The next 21 T cell receptor beta chains were all read from a single sample in a study of response to subunit inactivated influenza vaccine. From the RT-PCR reads, TCRdb called clonotypes with MiXCR, one entry per CDR3 protein. The data contain about 520,000 distinct CDR3 sequences, 9.5% to 13% of them singletons. The sample in question was PBMCs from blood, obtained roughly 45 days after vaccination. All receptors come from a man in his forties or fifties who received an inactivated influenza vaccine.

V is TRBV10-3 and J is TRBJ1-4, with D possibly TRBD1 on 5 matching bases. V was pared by 5 bases and J by 5 bases, with 15 bases between. CDR3 length: 15 amino acids. CDR1 is ENHRY and CDR2 is SYGVKD in the germline V gene. The CDR3 sequence is CAISNPGTENEKLFF. CDR3 DNA: TGTGCCATCAGTAACCCCGGGACGGAGAATGAAAAACTGTTTTTT.

This clonotype has at least ten counts. The junction and the germline gene differ at one end; a read error may be behind it. This CDR3 is CASSQGKNNEQFF. The CDR3 DNA follows: TGCGCCAGCAGTCAAGGAAAGAACAATGAGCAGTTCTTC. The chain employs TRBV4-1 and TRBJ2-1; D remains ambiguous. This CDR3 spans 13 amino acids. The germline CDR1 and CDR2 sequences are MGHRA and YSYEKL.

This clonotype was found a few times. The genes are TRBV11-2 and TRBJ1-6; no clear D. V gave up 6 bases and J gave up 3 bases, with 9 bases separating them. There are 14 residues in the CDR3. Germline V gives CDR1 SGHAT, CDR2 FQNNGV. CDR3: CASSREFYNSPLHF. For the CDR3, the DNA is TGTGCCAGCAGTCGAGAGTTCTATAATTCACCCCTCCACTTT.

The genes are TRBV3-1 and TRBJ1-6; 7 nucleotides line up with TRBD1. CDR1 is LGHDT and CDR2 is YNNKEL in the germline V gene (reference sequence). The ends lost 4 bases at V and 5 bases at J; junction bases unmatched: 5. This CDR3 is 15 amino acids long. The chain's CDR3 is CASSLVQGNNSPLHF. The CDR3 region has the DNA TGTGCCAGCAGCCTGGTACAGGGGAATAATTCACCCCTCCACTTT.

This clonotype was observed at least ten times. The V call is TRBV10-3, the J call TRBJ2-6; D is unclear. Germline lookup yields CDR1 ENHRY and CDR2 SYGVKD. The length of the CDR3 is 15 residues. The germline V and J ends were trimmed by 5 bases and 0 bases, with 8 bases remaining between them. The CDR3 loop is CAISFQVSGANVLTF. The CDR3 DNA is TGTGCCATCAGTTTCCAGGTCTCTGGGGCCAACGTCCTGACTTTC.

The V and J genes are TRBV11-1 and TRBJ1-4; 11 nucleotides agree with TRBD1. The CDR3 runs 18 residues. Germline CDR1 and CDR2: SGHAT and FQDESV (reference sequence). After removal of 4 bases from V and 1 base from J, the junction contained 8 bases not matched to a gene. The CDR3 sequence: CASSSGTGGRQTNEKLFF. The DNA for the CDR3 is TGTGCCAGCAGCTCCGGGACAGGGGGACGGCAAACTAATGAAAAACTGTTTTTT.

The chain carries TRBV7-8 and TRBJ2-5; D is uncertain. Germline V gene lookup returns CDR1 SGHVS and CDR2 FQNEAQ. Between the trimmed V and J ends, which lost 6 bases and 4 bases, there was a span of 9 bases. CDR3 length: 12 residues. Here the CDR3 reads CASRSNGETQYF. CDR3 nucleotides: TGTGCCAGCAGGAGCAATGGAGAGACCCAGTACTTC.

This clonotype was seen repeatedly, ten times or more. This chain uses TRBV12-3 or TRBV12-4 with TRBJ1-5; 7 bases are a match to TRBD1. The CDR3 runs 14 residues. V gave up 10 bases and J gave up 6 bases; unmatched junction bases: 12. The CDR3 region is CATTMTGKAQPQHF. CDR3 in DNA: TGTGCCACCACCATGACAGGGAAGGCTCAGCCCCAGCATTTT.

The sample holds a few counts of this clonotype. CDR3 nucleotide sequence: TGTGCCAGCAGTGGCAGGGACAATGAGCAGTTCTTC. It translates to CASSGRDNEQFF. The gene calls are TRBV6-2 or TRBV6-3 and TRBJ2-1, with D tentatively TRBD1 (5 bases). Trimming shortened V by 5 bases and J by 5 bases, and 7 bases separated the two germline ends. The CDR3 spans 12 residues. Germline values: CDR1 MNHEY, CDR2 SVGEGT.

The J gene is TRBJ2-7, the V gene TRBV29-1; 8 bases fit TRBD1. The CDR3 spans 12 residues. Germline CDR1 reads SQVTM; CDR2 reads ANQGSEA. The ends lost 7 bases at V and 3 bases at J; junction bases unmatched: 5. CDR3 nucleotides: TGCAGCGGCGGACAGGGTGACTACGAGCAGTACTTC. It encodes CSGGQGDYEQYF.

Details on this clonotype: The germline gene is not matched at one end of the junction; a read error may be the cause. The V gene is TRBV20-1, the J gene TRBJ2-7; D possibly corresponds to TRBD2 (5 bases). Germline V gene lookup returns CDR1 DFQATT and CDR2 SNEGSKA (reference sequence). The CDR3 is 12 residues long. The CDR3: CSACRDTYEHYF. CDR3 nucleotides: TGCAGTGCTTGCCGGGATACCTACGAGCACTACTTC.

The genes are TRBV6-2 or TRBV6-3 and TRBJ1-3; D gene ambiguous. The CDR3 loop spans 12 amino acids. Looked up from germline, CDR1 is MNHEY and CDR2 is SVGEGT. V lost 1 base to trimming and J lost 3 bases, with 1 base between them. The CDR3 protein is CASSYFGNTIYF. The CDR3 nucleotides read TGTGCCAGCAGTTACTTTGGAAACACCATATATTTT.

The table lists this clonotype with a few counts. The J gene is TRBJ2-7, the V gene TRBV28; 7 bases agree with TRBD1. Germline CDR1 is MDHEN and CDR2 is SYDVKM. This CDR3 is built from 13 residues. J lost 6 bases, V lost 3 bases, and 5 bases had no gene match. In DNA, the CDR3 is TGTGCCAGCAGTTTGGTGAACAGGGGCGAGCAGTACTTC. This translates into CASSLVNRGEQYF.

This clonotype has ten or more counts. The chain links TRBV12-3 or TRBV12-4 to TRBJ2-3; no firm D call. Trimming pared 5 bases from V and 2 bases from J, leaving 5 bases between. This CDR3 spans 12 amino acids. Here the CDR3 reads CASSRLTDTQYF. The CDR3 DNA follows: TGTGCCAGCAGTAGACTCACAGATACGCAGTATTTT.

The table lists this clonotype with a few counts. The V gene is TRBV12-3 or TRBV12-4, the J gene TRBJ1-2; TRBD1 aligns across 12 bases. The CDR3 length is 16 residues. Trimming at V came to 2 bases and at J to 5 bases, leaving 6 bases not matched to a gene. The CDR3 loop reads CASSLLGTGGTYGYTF. For the CDR3, the DNA is TGTGCCAGCAGTTTACTTGGGACAGGGGGCACGTATGGCTACACCTTC.

The chain recombines TRBV29-1 with TRBJ2-7, with TRBD2 as a possible D gene (6 bases). Germline values: CDR1 SQVTM, CDR2 ANQGSEA. The CDR3 has 13 residues. Trimming cost V 4 bases and J 2 bases, with 12 bases left between them. The CDR3 is CSVVGAGTYEQYF. The CDR3 DNA is TGCAGCGTTGTGGGTGCGGGGACCTACGAGCAGTACTTC.

This clonotype has just a few counts. The chain carries TRBV7-2 and TRBJ2-3, with D perhaps TRBD1 or TRBD2 (5 bases each). The CDR3 length is 12 residues. Trimming removed 1 base from V and 10 bases from J, with 9 bases in between. Germline CDR1 and CDR2: SGHTA and FQGNSA. The DNA of the CDR3 is TGTGCCAGCAGCTTAGAGACGGGACCGCAGTATTTT. Amino acids: CASSLETGPQYF.

This clonotype was picked up a small number of times. CDR3 sequence reads: CSVEGTGSTGELFF. CDR3 nucleotides: TGCAGCGTTGAAGGGACAGGGAGCACCGGGGAGCTGTTTTTT. The chain has TRBV29-1 and TRBJ2-2, with 8 bases aligning to TRBD1. The J segment lost 4 bases and the V segment lost 1 base, leaving 2 bases of the junction unmatched. In germline, CDR1 is SQVTM, CDR2 ANQGSEA. This CDR3 has 14 residues.

This clonotype was counted ten times or more. The chain recombines TRBV4-3 with TRBJ2-2, with D possibly being TRBD1 (6 bases). Deletions cut 5 bases from V and 1 base from J, with 8 bases between. Germline lookup yields CDR1 LGHNA and CDR2 YSLEER. The CDR3 has 14 residues. The CDR3 region is CASSIQGNTGELFF. The CDR3 bases are TGCGCCAGCAGCATACAGGGGAACACCGGGGAGCTGTTTTTT.

The V and J genes are TRBV20-1 and TRBJ2-3, with D perhaps TRBD1 or TRBD2 (5 bases each). Germline V CDR1 and CDR2: DFQATT, SNEGSKA (reference sequence). The V end lost 3 bases, the J end lost 8 bases, and 21 bases lay between the germline ends. This CDR3 is built from 15 residues. CDR3 loop: CSARIPGRRLGTQYF. The CDR3, as DNA: TGCAGTGCTAGGATACCGGGACGAAGGTTAGGTACGCAGTATTTT.

Concerning this clonotype itself: Just one base apart from a much larger clone, this may be a read error. This chain joins TRBV3-1 and TRBJ1-1; D perhaps matches TRBD1 (5 bases). The CDR3 runs 13 residues. Germline CDR1 and CDR2: LGHDT and YNNKEL (reference sequence). V lost 0 bases to trimming and J lost 6 bases, with 8 bases between them. The CDR3 DNA is TGTGCCAGCAGCCAAGACAGGGACTCTGAAGCTTTCTTT. It yields the protein CASSQDRDSEAFF.